Detailed here is one T cell receptor beta chain. Its antigen is currently unknown. The table came from immunoSEQ multiplex PCR; TCRdb's copy has only in-frame clones and leaves some out. The sample consists of 60,000 to 80,000 clones, approximately 80% of them appearing once. This record comes from a study of cytomegalovirus exposure and HLA in healthy donors. Study-wide results and caveats: A few chains tied to CMV proved CMV antigen-specific in vitro.

The CDR3 contains 18 residues. The V segment lost 1 base and the J segment 6 bases; nucleotides outside the gene matches: 15. Germline-derived CDR1 and CDR2 are SGHTA and FQGNSA. The TCR originated in a man aged 25-40 years in good health and CMV-seronegative. Sequenced sample: PBMCs. This chain links TRBV7-2 with TRBJ2-5; 9 nucleotides align to TRBD2. CDR3 residues: CASSLVAMGSGGPKTQYF. CDR3 DNA: TGTGCCAGCAGCTTAGTGGCTATGGGTAGCGGGGGTCCAAAGACCCAGTACTTC. Full variable domain (rest looked up from reference TRBV7-2 and TRBJ2-5): GAGVSQSPSNKVTEKGKDVELRCDPISGHTALYWYRQSLGQGLEFLIYFQGNSAPDKSGLPSDRFSAERTGGSVSTLTIQRTQQEDSAVYLCASSLVAMGSGGPKTQYFGPGTRLLVL.